This T cell receptor beta chain was captured in a study of T cell responses to AZD1222 COVID-19 vaccine. Study-wide results and caveats: In the spike-specific TCR repertoire, nearly half reportedly target unmutated variant regions. Donors were chiefly white British, with a greater number of females, and clonal diversity was perhaps underestimated. Regions 160-218 and 743-854 dominated among vaccine-associated CD4 TCRs spanning spike.

Germline loops: CDR1 SGHTA, CDR2 FQGNSA. CDR3 length equals 14 residues. Between the trimmed V and J ends, which lost 3 bases and 1 base, there was a span of 9 bases. Details on this clone: Its antigen remains unidentified.

Only in-frame clones appear in the TCRdb table, and some are missing; sequencing was by immunoSEQ multiplex PCR. The sample shows 100,000 to 150,000 clones, 90% of them seen only once. The TCR originated in an adult in good health. The material was peripheral blood, obtained on day 0 of AZD1222 vaccination. This chain joins TRBV7-2 and TRBJ1-1, with D unresolved. The CDR3 nucleotides are TGTGCCAGCAGCTTTAGCGGGTCGAACACTGAAGCTTTCTTT. It yields the protein CASSFSGSNTEAFF. The full variable domain, its missing parts supplied by reference TRBV7-2 and TRBJ1-1, is GAGVSQSPSNKVTEKGKDVELRCDPISGHTALYWYRQSLGQGLEFLIYFQGNSAPDKSGLPSDRFSAERTGGSVSTLTIQRTQQEDSAVYLCASSFSGSNTEAFFGQGTRLTVV.